The 21 T cell receptor beta chains listed next were all sequenced from one sample in a study of Graves' ophthalmopathy and Graves' hyperthyroidism. The sequenced template was RNA, covering the TCR beta CDR3 region. First-round RT-PCR with HTBI primers preceded a second-round multiplex PCR. TCRdb ran MiXCR on the multiplex PCR reads and lists one entry per CDR3 protein. The sample holds almost 400,000 distinct CDR3 sequences, around 20% seen once. Sequenced sample: peripheral blood. The receptors originated from a young woman with Graves' ophthalmopathy.

This clonotype was observed at least ten times. The chain is built from TRBV6-2 or TRBV6-3 and TRBJ1-5; 8 bases agree with TRBD1. This CDR3 is built from 13 residues. J lost 15 bases, V lost 4 bases, and 11 bases had no gene match. Germline CDR1 MNHEY, CDR2 SVGEGT. Here the CDR3 DNA reads TGTGCCAGCAGTTCGGACAGGGTGCAACTTCCGCATTTT. This encodes CASSSDRVQLPHF.

At least ten counts were recorded for this clonotype. J is TRBJ2-2 and V is TRBV12-3 or TRBV12-4; 15 nucleotides align to TRBD2. Trimming took 7 bases from V and 3 from J; bases not matched to a gene: 9. The length of the CDR3 is 18 residues. The CDR3 DNA reads TGTGCCAGCATCCCAGGACTAGCGGGGGGGCCTGACACCGGGGAGCTGTTTTTT. Translation: CASIPGLAGGPDTGELFF.

This clonotype was picked up many times. V and J are TRBV19 and TRBJ2-2; D is ambiguous. The CDR3 totals 17 residues. CDR1 and CDR2 (germline): LNHDA, SQIVND (reference sequence). The V gene lost 2 bases and the J gene lost 1 base, with 14 bases spanning the gap. The CDR3 region has the DNA TGTGCCAGTAGTATACCTATCGGGCAGGTGAACACCGGGGAGCTGTTTTTT. Its translation: CASSIPIGQVNTGELFF.

The table lists this clonotype with many counts. The chain carries TRBV10-3 and TRBJ2-5, with 14 bases fitting TRBD2. The CDR3 is made up of 18 amino acids. The trim removed 10 bases at V and 5 bases at J, leaving 18 bases unmatched. Per the germline V gene, CDR1 is ENHRY and CDR2 is SYGVKD. CDR3 residues: CATRTAKRTSGGQETQYF. As DNA, the CDR3 is TGTGCCACCAGAACGGCGAAGAGGACTAGCGGGGGGCAGGAGACCCAGTACTTC.

The chain joins TRBV20-1 to TRBJ1-5, with D possibly TRBD1 on 6 matching bases. CDR1 and CDR2 (germline): DFQATT, SNEGSKA (reference sequence). Trimming stripped 4 bases from V and 7 bases from J, with 14 bases between. CDR3 size: 13 residues. This chain's CDR3 is CSANDRFWQPQHF. In DNA, the CDR3 is TGCAGTGCTAATGACAGGTTCTGGCAGCCCCAGCATTTT.

This clonotype was found a few times. Possible read error: a much larger clone is one base away. The chain combines TRBV20-1 with TRBJ1-2, with D perhaps TRBD1 (6 bases). V was trimmed by 6 bases and J by 4 bases, leaving 6 bases between them. From germline, CDR1 is DFQATT and CDR2 SNEGSKA (reference sequence). The CDR3 is made up of 10 amino acids. The CDR3 loop is CSATGYGYTF. The DNA of the CDR3 is TGCAGTGCGACAGGCTATGGCTACACCTTC.

CDR3 nucleotides: TGTGCCAGCAGCCACCGAGGGGGCGCCGAGACCCAGTACTTC. This sequence encodes CASSHRGGAETQYF. The J gene is TRBJ2-5, the V gene TRBV7-2; 7 bases fit TRBD1. The CDR3 spans 14 residues. V dropped 5 bases and J dropped 5; count of bases not matched to a gene: 8. From germline, CDR1 is SGHTA and CDR2 FQGNSA. Complete variable domain (other parts from reference TRBV7-2 and TRBJ2-5): GAGVSQSPSNKVTEKGKDVELRCDPISGHTALYWYRQSLGQGLEFLIYFQGNSAPDKSGLPSDRFSAERTGGSVSTLTIQRTQQEDSAVYLCASSHRGGAETQYFGPGTRLLVL.

This clonotype occurred many times. This chain uses TRBV7-2 with TRBJ1-1; no reliable D call. Trimming stripped 4 bases from V and 1 base from J, with 19 bases between. The CDR3 totals 17 residues. From germline, CDR1 is SGHTA and CDR2 FQGNSA. The CDR3, as DNA: TGTGCCAGCAGCTCCCCAATCGGTCGGTCTTGGAACACTGAAGCTTTCTTT. Its translation is CASSSPIGRSWNTEAFF.

The table lists this clonotype with a few counts. The genes are TRBV10-2 and TRBJ1-2, with TRBD1 matching over 9 bases. J lost 9 bases, V lost 6 bases, and 11 bases had no gene match. Germline V gene lookup returns CDR1 WSHSY and CDR2 SAAADI. The CDR3 is made up of 14 amino acids. CDR3 sequence: CASSRGGQGISYTF. CDR3 bases: TGCGCCAGCAGCCGTGGCGGACAGGGGATCAGCTACACCTTC.

This clonotype was found a few times. The rearrangement uses TRBV2 and TRBJ1-2, with 7 bases fitting TRBD1. This CDR3 is 13 amino acids long. V was clipped by 5 bases and J by 8 bases; unmatched bases: 8. Germline V gene lookup returns CDR1 SNHLY and CDR2 FYNNEI. The CDR3 DNA sequence: TGTGCCAGCAGTCCACAGGGGTCGTGGGGCTACACCTTC. Translated, it gives CASSPQGSWGYTF.

This chain joins TRBV4-3 and TRBJ2-2, with TRBD1 matching 7 bases. After removal of 7 bases from V and 4 bases from J, the junction contained 6 bases not matched to a gene. The CDR3 covers 14 residues. Germline V CDR1 and CDR2: LGHNA, YSLEER. The CDR3 DNA reads as TGCGCCAGCAAAAGGGACAGTAGCACCGGGGAGCTGTTTTTT. Residues: CASKRDSSTGELFF.

This clonotype was seen many times. The gene calls are TRBV2 and TRBJ2-7; 8 nucleotides line up with TRBD2. Germline CDR1 SNHLY, CDR2 FYNNEI. This CDR3 region has 15 residues. The J segment lost 0 bases and the V segment lost 6 bases, leaving 7 bases of the junction unmatched. This CDR3 is CASRQTSVSSYEQYF. For the CDR3, the DNA is TGTGCCAGCAGACAGACTAGCGTTAGCTCCTACGAGCAGTACTTC.

In its sample, this clonotype was seen many times. This chain connects TRBV29-1 to TRBJ1-1, with a weak D call TRBD1 (5 bases). In germline, CDR1 is SQVTM, CDR2 ANQGSEA. This CDR3 region has 16 residues. Trimming stripped 3 bases from V and 1 base from J, with 18 bases between. The CDR3 sequence: CSVEDTRGFANTEAFF. The CDR3 region has the DNA TGCAGCGTTGAGGATACACGGGGCTTTGCGAACACTGAAGCTTTCTTT.

The V call is TRBV2, the J call TRBJ1-1, with D possibly TRBD1 on 5 matching bases. CDR1 and CDR2 from the germline V gene are SNHLY and FYNNEI. The V gene lost 7 bases and the J gene lost 0 bases, with 12 bases spanning the gap. The CDR3 spans 14 residues. The CDR3 protein is CASNRGSVNTEAFF. The CDR3 DNA reads TGTGCCAGCAATCGGGGCAGTGTGAACACTGAAGCTTTCTTT. The whole variable domain, remainder taken from reference TRBV2 and TRBJ1-1, is EPEVTQTPSHQVTQMGQEVILRCVPISNHLYFYWYRQILGQKVEFLVSFYNNEISEKSEIFDDQFSVERPDGSNFTLKIRSTKLEDSAMYFCASNRGSVNTEAFFGQGTRLTVV.

The table lists this clonotype with many counts. The V and J genes are TRBV28 and TRBJ2-4; D may be TRBD2 (5 bases). V gave up 6 bases and J gave up 0 bases, with 9 bases separating them. The CDR3 totals 14 residues. Germline CDR1 reads MDHEN; CDR2 reads SYDVKM. The CDR3 loop is CASSVGLAKNIQYF. As DNA, the CDR3 is TGTGCCAGCAGCGTTGGACTAGCCAAAAACATTCAGTACTTC.

This clonotype was found many times. The chain joins TRBV5-1 to TRBJ1-6; 9 nucleotides line up with TRBD1. V lost 4 bases, J lost 6 bases, and 8 bases stayed unmatched. CDR1 and CDR2 (germline): SGHRS, YFSETQ. CDR3 length: 16 residues. The CDR3 here is CASSGPAGQGNSPLHF. Here the CDR3 DNA reads TGCGCCAGCAGCGGTCCTGCGGGACAGGGTAATTCACCCCTCCACTTT.

This clonotype was picked up many times. The rearrangement uses TRBV6-4 and TRBJ1-2; D might be TRBD1 (6 bases). V dropped 6 bases and J dropped 6 bases, with 26 bases sitting between them. Germline V gene lookup returns CDR1 MRHNA and CDR2 SNTAGT. The CDR3 is 17 residues long. The CDR3 protein is CASSPPTAGAVSDGYTF. The CDR3 region has the DNA TGTGCCAGCAGCCCCCCGACGGCGGGGGCGGTTAGTGATGGCTACACCTTC.

This clonotype was observed at least ten times. The V and J genes are TRBV6-1 and TRBJ1-2, with D uncertain. The length of the CDR3 is 13 residues. Trimming left V 10 bases short and J 2 bases short, with 14 bases between. In germline, CDR1 is MNHNS, CDR2 SASEGT. The CDR3 here is CAIGLGQNYGYTF. For the CDR3, the DNA is TGTGCCATAGGGCTAGGTCAAAACTATGGCTACACCTTC.

In its sample, this clonotype was seen many times. The chain recombines TRBV28 with TRBJ2-7; D may match TRBD1 or TRBD2 (5 bases each). In germline, CDR1 is MDHEN, CDR2 SYDVKM. V was clipped by 5 bases and J by 4 bases, with 15 bases between them. This CDR3 region has 14 residues. The CDR3 protein is CASSAPGRLYEQYF. DNA for the CDR3: TGTGCCAGCAGTGCTCCGGGACGTCTTTACGAGCAGTACTTC.

This clonotype has a count of ten or more. The chain uses TRBV5-6 and TRBJ1-5; 7 nucleotides agree with TRBD1. V shed 0 bases, J shed 0 bases, and the junction held 3 bases outside the gene matches. Germline V gene sequence: CDR1 SGHDT, CDR2 YYEEEE. This CDR3 contains 16 residues. CDR3 nucleotide sequence: TGTGCCAGCAGCTTGGACAGGGGAAATAGCAATCAGCCCCAGCATTTT. This gives the protein CASSLDRGNSNQPQHF.

This clonotype appeared many times. This chain uses TRBV7-2 with TRBJ1-2; D remains ambiguous. This CDR3 spans 11 amino acids. Germline V gene data show CDR1 as SGHTA and CDR2 as FQGNSA. V gave up 4 bases and J gave up 13 bases, with 13 bases separating them. In DNA, the CDR3 is TGTGCCAGCAGCTCCAAAGTGGAAAGCACCTTC. This encodes CASSSKVESTF.